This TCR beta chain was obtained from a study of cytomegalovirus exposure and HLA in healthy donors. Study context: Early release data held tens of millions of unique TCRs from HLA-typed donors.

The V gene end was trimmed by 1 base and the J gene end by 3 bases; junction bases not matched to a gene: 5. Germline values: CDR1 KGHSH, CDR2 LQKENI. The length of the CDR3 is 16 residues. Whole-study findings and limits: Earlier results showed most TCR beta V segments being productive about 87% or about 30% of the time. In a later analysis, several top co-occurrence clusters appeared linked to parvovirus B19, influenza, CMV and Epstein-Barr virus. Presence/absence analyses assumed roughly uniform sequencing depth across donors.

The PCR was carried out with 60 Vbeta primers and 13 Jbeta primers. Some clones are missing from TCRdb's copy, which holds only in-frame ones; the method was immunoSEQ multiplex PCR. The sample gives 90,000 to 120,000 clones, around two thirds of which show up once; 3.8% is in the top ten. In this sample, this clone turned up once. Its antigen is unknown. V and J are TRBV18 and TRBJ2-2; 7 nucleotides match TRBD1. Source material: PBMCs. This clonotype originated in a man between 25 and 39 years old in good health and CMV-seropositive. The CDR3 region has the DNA TGTGCCAGCTCACCACTCAGACAGGGTTACACCGGGGAGCTGTTTTTT. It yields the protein CASSPLRQGYTGELFF.